A selection of T cell receptor beta chains follows, all from one sample in a study of shared clonotypes between healthy human individuals. Clones were sequenced by immunoSEQ multiplex PCR, and TCRdb holds only the in-frame ones, with some missing. This table has a few hundred thousand clones, roughly 96% appearing once. The sample taken for sequencing was memory CD8+ T cells sorted from blood. The receptors originated from a man aged 25 to 40 in good health. The CDR3 runs from the conserved cysteine through the conserved F or W. A D gene is named only where the DNA matches it firmly. Size values are once, few and many counts, or a class for expanded clones, and some rows have none.

j_call	clone_size	v_call	d_call	cdr3_aa	cdr3_nt
TRBJ2-5	.	TRBV7-8	TRBD1	CASSLAGTGEGETQYF	TGTGCCAGCAGCTTAGCCGGGACAGGTGAAGGAGAGACCCAGTACTTC
TRBJ1-1	.	TRBV28	.	CASRGVNTEAFF	TGTGCCAGCAGGGGAGTGAACACTGAAGCTTTCTTT
TRBJ1-2	.	TRBV5-6	TRBD1	CASSLADRGWGYTF	TGTGCCAGCAGCTTGGCTGACAGGGGATGGGGCTACACCTTC
TRBJ1-5	.	TRBV11-2	.	CASSLGGQGYQPQHF	TGTGCCAGCAGCTTAGGGGGGCAGGGTTATCAGCCCCAGCATTTT
TRBJ1-1	.	TRBV28	.	CASSSVGGLHTEAFF	TGTGCCAGCAGTTCCGTCGGGGGCCTCCACACTGAAGCTTTCTTT
TRBJ2-1	once	TRBV30	TRBD2	CALYPGLAGENEQFF	TGTGCCTTATATCCCGGGCTAGCGGGAGAGAATGAGCAGTTCTTC
TRBJ2-3	.	TRBV27	TRBD2	CASRPLSLAGVDTQYF	TGTGCCAGCAGACCCTTATCCCTAGCGGGAGTAGATACGCAGTATTTT
TRBJ1-3	.	TRBV29-1	.	CSVELVGNTIYF	TGCAGCGTTGAATTGGTGGGAAACACCATATATTTT
TRBJ2-7	.	TRBV5-4	.	CASSLDRYEQYF	TGTGCCAGCAGCTTGGACCGCTACGAGCAGTACTTC
TRBJ2-7	once	TRBV20-1	TRBD1	CSAGQGGEQYF	TGCAGTGCTGGACAGGGGGGCGAGCAGTACTTC
TRBJ2-3	.	TRBV19	TRBD2	CASSTPGTRTDTQYF	TGTGCCAGTAGTACCCCCGGGACTAGGACCGATACGCAGTATTTT
TRBJ1-5	.	TRBV19	.	CASSIGSNSNQPQHF	TGTGCCAGTAGTATAGGTAGCAATAGCAATCAGCCCCAGCATTTT
TRBJ1-4	.	TRBV28	.	CASSPRWDEKLFF	TGTGCCAGCAGTCCCCGGTGGGATGAAAAACTGTTTTTT
TRBJ1-3	.	TRBV10-3	.	CAISRGRGAGNTIYF	TGTGCCATCAGTCGGGGGCGAGGGGCTGGAAACACCATATATTTT
TRBJ1-6	.	TRBV9	.	CASSVRGHSPLHF	TGTGCCAGCAGCGTTCGGGGGCATTCACCCCTCCACTTT
TRBJ2-3	once	TRBV7-9	.	CASSRRDTPLTDTQYF	TGTGCCAGCAGCCGGCGGGACACCCCACTCACAGATACGCAGTATTTT
TRBJ2-1	.	TRBV5-6	TRBD2	CASSSIIAGGAYNEQFF	TGTGCCAGCAGCTCCATTATAGCGGGAGGCGCCTACAATGAGCAGTTCTTC
TRBJ2-3	.	TRBV30	TRBD2	CAWSVLAASTDTQYF	TGTGCCTGGAGTGTACTAGCGGCCAGCACAGATACGCAGTATTTT
TRBJ2-2	.	TRBV5-1	TRBD2	CASSLVVAGDGTGELFF	TGCGCCAGCAGCTTGGTAGTAGCGGGAGACGGCACCGGGGAGCTGTTTTTT
TRBJ1-1	.	TRBV7-9	.	CASSVIGGRTEAFF	TGTGCCAGCAGCGTCATAGGGGGACGGACTGAAGCTTTCTTT
TRBJ2-7	once	TRBV5-4	TRBD1	CASSPSGQSAYEQYF	TGTGCCAGCAGCCCCTCGGGACAGTCCGCCTACGAGCAGTACTTC
TRBJ2-7	.	TRBV6-6	.	CASSYRQDEQYF	TGTGCCAGCAGTTATAGACAGGACGAGCAGTACTTC
TRBJ2-7	.	TRBV28	.	CASSLPATTYEQYF	TGTGCCAGCAGTTTACCGGCGACTACCTACGAGCAGTACTTC
TRBJ1-2	.	TRBV28	TRBD1	CASSSHTPTGGAAGYTF	TGTGCCAGCAGTTCCCATACCCCGACAGGGGGCGCAGCGGGCTACACCTTC
TRBJ1-1	.	TRBV11-2	.	CASSHGIVNTEAFF	TGTGCCAGCAGCCACGGGATAGTGAACACTGAAGCTTTCTTT
TRBJ2-7	.	TRBV7-2	TRBD2	CASSLGGRASYEQYF	TGTGCCAGCAGCTTGGGGGGGAGGGCCTCCTACGAGCAGTACTTC
TRBJ2-1	.	TRBV14	TRBD2	CASSQATSGFFNEQFF	TGTGCCAGCAGCCAAGCGACTAGCGGGTTTTTCAATGAGCAGTTCTTC
TRBJ2-1	.	TRBV11-3	.	CASSPRNNNEQFF	TGTGCCAGCAGCCCCAGGAATAACAATGAGCAGTTCTTC
TRBJ2-1	.	TRBV29-1	.	CSVENNEQFF	TGCAGCGTCGAAAATAATGAGCAGTTCTTC
TRBJ1-1	once	TRBV7-9	.	CASSLHGRESEAFF	TGTGCCAGCAGCTTACATGGGAGAGAATCTGAAGCTTTCTTT
TRBJ1-3	once	TRBV29-1	TRBD1	CSVATGVGNTIYF	TGCAGCGTAGCCACAGGGGTTGGAAACACCATATATTTT
TRBJ1-2	.	TRBV2	.	CASSDEWGYGYTF	TGTGCCAGCAGTGATGAGTGGGGATATGGCTACACCTTC
TRBJ1-2	.	TRBV18	TRBD1	CASSSDRGNYGYTF	TGTGCCAGCTCATCGGACAGGGGAAACTATGGCTACACCTTC
TRBJ2-5	.	TRBV6-5	.	CASSYWVSRQETQYF	TGTGCCAGCAGCTATTGGGTATCCCGACAAGAGACCCAGTACTTC
TRBJ1-1	.	TRBV19	TRBD1	CASSKGAFTEAFF	TGTGCCAGTAGTAAGGGGGCTTTCACTGAAGCTTTCTTT
TRBJ2-7	.	TRBV5-6	.	CASSLATGTKEQYF	TGTGCCAGCAGCTTGGCAACAGGTACTAAGGAGCAGTACTTC
TRBJ2-3	.	TRBV6-7	TRBD2	CASSYFAASGRGDHFPDTQYF	TGTGCCAGCAGCTACTTCGCGGCTAGCGGGAGGGGGGACCACTTCCCAGATACGCAGTATTTT
TRBJ1-4	.	TRBV7-9	TRBD1	CASSFGQGRTNEKLFF	TGTGCCAGCAGCTTCGGACAGGGGAGAACTAATGAAAAACTGTTTTTT
TRBJ2-7	.	TRBV6-1	TRBD2	CASSEGLNYEQYF	TGTGCCAGCAGTGAGGGACTAAACTACGAGCAGTACTTC
TRBJ1-5	.	TRBV5-6	TRBD1	CASSRQGRQPQHF	TGTGCCAGCAGCCGACAGGGGCGTCAGCCCCAGCATTTT